This T cell receptor beta chain was recovered during a study of glioma-infiltrating T cells (TCRdb year 2016). In the study overall: Glioma tissue, non-neoplastic brain tissue and matched peripheral blood mononuclear cells were used as sources from which TCR alpha- and beta-chain repertoires were sequenced. Each tissue-infiltrating repertoire was compared with the same patient's peripheral blood repertoire to measure divergence between tissue and blood T-cell populations. Three low-grade glioma patients, fewer than 10 primary glioblastoma patients and three non-glioma patients contributing non-neoplastic brain tissue were included in the paired cohort. Points the paper makes about the study in general: Very few CDR3 sequences were shared between tissue and blood, attributed to high CDR3 diversity and limited sampling. VJ-independent divergence between tissue and blood was found to be below expectation in non-neoplastic patients but above expectation in all gliomas, particularly low-grade gliomas. Small numbers underpinned the group comparisons: about eight glioblastoma patients, three low-grade glioma patients and three non-neoplastic patients.

This clonotype appeared once. Its antigen is not yet known. This could be a read error, since a much larger clone is one nucleotide away. The iRepertoire nested amplicon-rescue multiplex PCR (arm-PCR) platform was used to amplify TCR alpha and beta CDR3 regions from RNA. For one-step reverse transcription and amplification, roughly 85-400 ng of tissue mRNA or PBMC total RNA was used as input. After bead purification, a secondary multiplex PCR added Illumina adapters, and libraries were gel-purified between 200 and 400 bp. Internal 6-nucleotide barcodes were carried by the libraries and were used for demultiplexing. Sequencing of the libraries was done on an Illumina MiSeq using 2x220 or 2x250 nucleotide paired-end reads. The paper's processing steps were these. Paired reads were merged using FLASH 1.2.11 and aligned with BWA-MEM to the GRCh37 human genome, and TRA and TRB reads were then extracted. V and J assignment used an IMGT-derived reference of cassette sequences and CDR3 motifs that included pseudogenes. Three-frame translation of reads was performed, and productive CDR3s were defined as those with a C...FGXG motif and no stop codons. Clonotypes were defined as unique combinations of V-J cassette pair and CDR3 amino acid sequence. Reads were filtered by Hamming distance, with the threshold set by the sequence error rate of each sample in mapped regions. Using fastp at Q25 and MiXCR, TCRdb reprocessed the public reads and kept productive beta chains. Under each unique CDR3 protein, matching rows form one entry showing the most common genes and DNA. The V and J calls follow TCRdb's processing rather than the paper's. A total of about 190,000 distinct CDR3 sequences appear in this sample, approximately 30% of them only once. 20% to 25% of the sample comes from the top ten.

The germline V gene yields MGHRA for CDR1 and YSYEKL for CDR2. Taken from cysteine to phenylalanine, the CDR3 has 13 residues. Kept here is only the CDR3 DNA, which spans 39 bases and is read in frame from base 1. This receptor was obtained from a human donor with low-grade glioma or glioblastoma, undergoing nonglioma brain surgery, or in good health (not recorded which). The chain is encoded by TRBV4-1 joined to TRBJ1-6, with the D gene not confidently named. The material sequenced was glioma tissue, nonneoplastic brain tissue, or PBMCs (not recorded which). CDR3 loop: CASSQVVGSHLHF. The nucleotides read TGCGCCAGCAGCCAAGTTGTGGGATCACACCTCCACTTT.